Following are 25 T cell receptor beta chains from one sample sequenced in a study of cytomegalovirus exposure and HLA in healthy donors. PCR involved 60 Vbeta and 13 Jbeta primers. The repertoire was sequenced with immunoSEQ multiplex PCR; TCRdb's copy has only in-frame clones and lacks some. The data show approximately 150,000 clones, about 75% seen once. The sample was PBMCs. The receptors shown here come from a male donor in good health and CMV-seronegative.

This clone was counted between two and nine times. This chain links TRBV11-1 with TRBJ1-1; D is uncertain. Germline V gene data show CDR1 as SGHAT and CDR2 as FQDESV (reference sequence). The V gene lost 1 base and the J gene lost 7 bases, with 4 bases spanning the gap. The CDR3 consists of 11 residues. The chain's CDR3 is CASSLGSEAFF. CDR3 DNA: TGTGCCAGCAGCTTAGGCAGTGAAGCTTTCTTT.

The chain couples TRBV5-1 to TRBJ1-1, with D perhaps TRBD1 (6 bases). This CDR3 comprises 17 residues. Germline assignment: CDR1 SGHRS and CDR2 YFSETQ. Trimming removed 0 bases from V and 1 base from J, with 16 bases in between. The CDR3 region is CASSLGRGRKRNTEAFF. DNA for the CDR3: TGCGCCAGCAGCTTGGGCAGGGGCCGCAAGAGGAACACTGAAGCTTTCTTT.

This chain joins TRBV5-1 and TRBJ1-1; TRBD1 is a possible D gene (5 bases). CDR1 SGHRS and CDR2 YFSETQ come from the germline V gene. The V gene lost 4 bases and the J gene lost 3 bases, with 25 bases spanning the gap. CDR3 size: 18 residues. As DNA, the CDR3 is TGCGCCAGCAGCCGTTCAAGAATCGGGGGGTTCGGGGACACTGAAGCTTTCTTT. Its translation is CASSRSRIGGFGDTEAFF.

CDR3 sequence: CASSQTWSSYEQYF. In nucleotides, the CDR3 is TGTGCCAGCTCCCAAACATGGAGCTCCTACGAGCAGTACTTC. The chain links TRBV18 to TRBJ2-7, with D hard to call. Germline V gene data show CDR1 as KGHSH and CDR2 as LQKENI. Trimming took off 6 bases at V and 0 bases at J, with 12 bases between the two ends. This CDR3 has 14 residues.

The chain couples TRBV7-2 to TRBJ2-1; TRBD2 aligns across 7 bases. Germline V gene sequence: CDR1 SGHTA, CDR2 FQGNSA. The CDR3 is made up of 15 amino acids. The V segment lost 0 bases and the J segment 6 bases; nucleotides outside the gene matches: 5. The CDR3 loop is CASSLAGGQGNEQFF. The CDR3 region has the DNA TGTGCCAGCAGCTTAGCGGGAGGGCAGGGCAATGAGCAGTTCTTC. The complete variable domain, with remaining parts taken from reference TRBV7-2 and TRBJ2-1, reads GAGVSQSPSNKVTEKGKDVELRCDPISGHTALYWYRQSLGQGLEFLIYFQGNSAPDKSGLPSDRFSAERTGGSVSTLTIQRTQQEDSAVYLCASSLAGGQGNEQFFGPGTRLTVL.

The CDR3 spells CASRREGTSGYEQFF. The DNA of the CDR3 is TGTGCCAGTAGACGAGAGGGGACTAGCGGGTATGAGCAGTTCTTC. The chain recombines TRBV19 with TRBJ2-1; 12 nucleotides agree with TRBD2. The V gene's germline CDR1 is LNHDA and CDR2 SQIVND (reference sequence). Trimming removed 6 bases from V and 8 bases from J; junction bases left unmatched: 8. This CDR3 spans 15 amino acids.

The CDR3 is CASSQEHRNIQYF. CDR3 coding DNA: TGCGCCAGCAGCCAAGAGCACAGAAACATTCAGTACTTC. The rearrangement links TRBV4-3 to TRBJ2-4; D gene uncertain. CDR3 length: 13 residues. The germline V gene has CDR1 LGHNA and CDR2 YSLEER. The V end lost 0 bases, the J end lost 6 bases, and 6 bases lay between the germline ends.

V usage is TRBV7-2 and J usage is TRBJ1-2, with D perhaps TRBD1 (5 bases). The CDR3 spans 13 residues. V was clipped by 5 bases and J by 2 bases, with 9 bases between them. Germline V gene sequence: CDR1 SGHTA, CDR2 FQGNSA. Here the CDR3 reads CASSPDRNYGYTF. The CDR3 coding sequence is TGTGCCAGCAGCCCCGACAGAAACTATGGCTACACCTTC.

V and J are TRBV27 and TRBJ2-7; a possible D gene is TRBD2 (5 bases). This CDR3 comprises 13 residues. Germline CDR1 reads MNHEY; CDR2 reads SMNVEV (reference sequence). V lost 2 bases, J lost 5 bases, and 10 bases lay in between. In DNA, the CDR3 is TGTGCCAGCAGTTTACGGGGTAACCACGAGCAGTACTTC. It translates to CASSLRGNHEQYF.

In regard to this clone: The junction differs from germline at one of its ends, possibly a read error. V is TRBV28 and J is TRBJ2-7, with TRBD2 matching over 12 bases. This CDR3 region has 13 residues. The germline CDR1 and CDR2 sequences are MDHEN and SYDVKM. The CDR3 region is CASTDRTSGNRSF. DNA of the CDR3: TGTGCCAGCACCGACCGGACTAGCGGGAACCGCTCCTTC.

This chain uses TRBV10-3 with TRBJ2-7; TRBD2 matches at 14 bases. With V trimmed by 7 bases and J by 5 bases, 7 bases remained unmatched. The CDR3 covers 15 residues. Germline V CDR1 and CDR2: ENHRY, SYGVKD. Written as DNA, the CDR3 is TGTGCCATCACTCAGGGGACTAGCGGGAGCGACGAGCAGTACTTC. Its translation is CAITQGTSGSDEQYF.

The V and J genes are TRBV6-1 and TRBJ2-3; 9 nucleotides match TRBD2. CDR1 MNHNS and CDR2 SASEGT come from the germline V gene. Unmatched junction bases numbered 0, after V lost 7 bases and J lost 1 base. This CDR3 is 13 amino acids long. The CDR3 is CASKREGTDTQYF. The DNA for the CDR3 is TGTGCCAGCAAGCGGGAGGGCACAGATACGCAGTATTTT.

The CDR3 loop reads CASSAMNTEAFF. The CDR3 DNA is TGTGCCAGCAGCGCTATGAACACTGAAGCTTTCTTT. The J gene is TRBJ1-1, the V gene TRBV9; D remains unclear. V gave up 3 bases and J gave up 0 bases, with 3 bases separating them. CDR1 and CDR2 (germline): SGDLS, YYNGEE. The CDR3 is 12 residues long.

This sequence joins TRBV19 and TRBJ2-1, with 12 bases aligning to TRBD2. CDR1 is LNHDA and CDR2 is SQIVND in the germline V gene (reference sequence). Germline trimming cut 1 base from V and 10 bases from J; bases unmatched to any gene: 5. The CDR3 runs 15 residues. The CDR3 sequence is CASSIALTSGREQFF. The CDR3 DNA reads TGTGCCAGTAGTATAGCCCTGACTAGCGGGAGAGAGCAGTTCTTC.

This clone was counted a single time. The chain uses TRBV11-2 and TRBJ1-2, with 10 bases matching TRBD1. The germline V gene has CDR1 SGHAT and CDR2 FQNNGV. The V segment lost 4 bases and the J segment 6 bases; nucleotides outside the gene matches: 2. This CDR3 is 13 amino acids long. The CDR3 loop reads CASSWTGGNGYTF. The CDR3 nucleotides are TGTGCCAGCAGCTGGACAGGGGGGAATGGCTACACCTTC.

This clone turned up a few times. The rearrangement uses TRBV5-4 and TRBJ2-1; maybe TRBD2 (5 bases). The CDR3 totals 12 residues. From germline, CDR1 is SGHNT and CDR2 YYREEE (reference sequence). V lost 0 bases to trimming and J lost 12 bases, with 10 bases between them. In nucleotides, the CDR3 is TGTGCCAGCAGCTTGGGGGGAGTCGGGCAGTTCTTC. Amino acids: CASSLGGVGQFF. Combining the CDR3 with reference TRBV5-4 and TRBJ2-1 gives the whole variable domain ETGVTQSPTHLIKTRGQQVTLRCSSQSGHNTVSWYQQALGQGPQFIFQYYREEENGRGNFPPRFSGLQFPNYSSELNVNALELDDSALYLCASSLGGVGQFFGPGTRLTVL.

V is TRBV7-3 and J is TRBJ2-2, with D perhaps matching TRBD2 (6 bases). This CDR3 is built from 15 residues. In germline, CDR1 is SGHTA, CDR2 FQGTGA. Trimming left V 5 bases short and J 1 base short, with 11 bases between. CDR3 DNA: TGTGCCAGCAGCCCCGTCGGGGGGAACACCGGGGAGCTGTTTTTT. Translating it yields CASSPVGGNTGELFF. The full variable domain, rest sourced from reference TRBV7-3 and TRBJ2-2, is GAGVSQTPSNKVTEKGKYVELRCDPISGHTALYWYRQSLGQGPEFLIYFQGTGAADDSGLPNDRFFAVRPEGSVSTLKIQRTERGDSAVYLCASSPVGGNTGELFFGEGSRLTVL.

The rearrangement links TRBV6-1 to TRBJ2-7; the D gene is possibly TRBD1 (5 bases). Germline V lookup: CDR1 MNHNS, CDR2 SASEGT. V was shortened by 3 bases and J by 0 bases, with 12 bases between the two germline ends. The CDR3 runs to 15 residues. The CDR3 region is CASSDGRAISYEQYF. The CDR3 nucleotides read TGTGCCAGCAGTGACGGCAGGGCCATCTCCTACGAGCAGTACTTC.

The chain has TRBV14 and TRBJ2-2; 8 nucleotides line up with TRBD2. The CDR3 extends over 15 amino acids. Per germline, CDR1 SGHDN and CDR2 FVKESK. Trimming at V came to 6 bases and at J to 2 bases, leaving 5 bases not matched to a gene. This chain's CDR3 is CASRRAGVNTGELFF. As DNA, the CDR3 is TGTGCCAGCAGGAGAGCGGGAGTAAACACCGGGGAGCTGTTTTTT. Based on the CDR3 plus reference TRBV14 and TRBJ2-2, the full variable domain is EAGVTQFPSHSVIEKGQTVTLRCDPISGHDNLYWYRRVMGKEIKFLLHFVKESKQDESGMPNNRFLAERTGGTYSTLKVQPAELEDSGVYFCASRRAGVNTGELFFGEGSRLTVL.

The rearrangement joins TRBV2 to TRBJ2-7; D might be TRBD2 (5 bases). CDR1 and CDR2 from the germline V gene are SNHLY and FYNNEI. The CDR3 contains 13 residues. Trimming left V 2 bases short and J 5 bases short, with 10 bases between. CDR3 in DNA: TGTGCCAGCAGTGAAACAGCGGAAAACGAGCAGTACTTC. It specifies CASSETAENEQYF.

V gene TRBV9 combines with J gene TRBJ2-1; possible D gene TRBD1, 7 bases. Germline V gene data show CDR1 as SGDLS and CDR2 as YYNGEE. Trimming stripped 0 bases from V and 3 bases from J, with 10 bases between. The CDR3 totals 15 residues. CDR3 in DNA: TGTGCCAGCAGCGTAGGCGGGGACAGCTACAATGAGCAGTTCTTC. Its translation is CASSVGGDSYNEQFF.

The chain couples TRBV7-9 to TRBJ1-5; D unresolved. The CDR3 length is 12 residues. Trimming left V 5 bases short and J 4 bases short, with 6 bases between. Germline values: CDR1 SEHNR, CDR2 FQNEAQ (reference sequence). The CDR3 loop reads CASSRANQPQHF. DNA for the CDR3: TGTGCCAGCAGCCGCGCTAATCAGCCCCAGCATTTT.

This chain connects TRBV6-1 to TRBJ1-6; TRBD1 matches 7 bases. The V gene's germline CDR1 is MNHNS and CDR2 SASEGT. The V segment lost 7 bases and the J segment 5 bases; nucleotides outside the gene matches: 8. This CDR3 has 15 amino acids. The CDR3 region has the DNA TGTGCCAGCAACCACCGGGACAGAGATAATTCACCCCTCCACTTT. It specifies CASNHRDRDNSPLHF.

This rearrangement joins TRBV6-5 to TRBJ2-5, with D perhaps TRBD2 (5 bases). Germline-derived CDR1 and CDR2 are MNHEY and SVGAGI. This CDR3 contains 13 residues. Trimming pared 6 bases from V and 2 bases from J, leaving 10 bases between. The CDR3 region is CASSPPGQETQYF. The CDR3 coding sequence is TGTGCCAGCAGCCCCCCGGGGCAAGAGACCCAGTACTTC.

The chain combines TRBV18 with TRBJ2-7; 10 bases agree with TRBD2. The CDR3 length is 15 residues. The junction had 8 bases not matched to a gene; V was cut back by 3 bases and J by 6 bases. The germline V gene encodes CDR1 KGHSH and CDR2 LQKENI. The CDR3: CASSPSAGGPTEQYF. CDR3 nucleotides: TGTGCCAGCTCACCGTCAGCGGGAGGGCCAACCGAGCAGTACTTC.